These 18 T cell receptor beta chains came from one sample sequenced in a study of control samples from healthy donors and cancer patients. Sequencing used immunoSEQ multiplex PCR; TCRdb keeps in-frame clones, though not all of them. The data contain some 120,000 clones, approximately 90% of them seen just once; the ten biggest clones take up 2% to 2.5%. Sequencing was carried out using blood. These receptors were taken from a woman aged 65 to 85 in good health.

The chain recombines TRBV10-3 with TRBJ2-2; TRBD1 agrees at 7 bases. CDR1 is ENHRY and CDR2 is SYGVKD in the germline V gene. J was trimmed by 3 bases and V by 2 bases; bases with no gene match: 3. The CDR3 runs 15 residues. Written as DNA, the CDR3 is TGTGCCATCAGTGAGAAGGGGGCGGACACCGGGGAGCTGTTTTTT. As protein: CAISEKGADTGELFF.

V and J are TRBV2 and TRBJ1-4; 8 nucleotides agree with TRBD1. The CDR3 length is 14 residues. Germline-derived CDR1 and CDR2 are SNHLY and FYNNEI. J lost 7 bases, V lost 5 bases, and 6 bases had no gene match. CDR3 nucleotide sequence: TGTGCCAGCAGTAAGACAGGGGTGGGTGAAAAACTGTTTTTT. Protein product: CASSKTGVGEKLFF. The full variable domain, completed using reference TRBV2 and TRBJ1-4, is EPEVTQTPSHQVTQMGQEVILRCVPISNHLYFYWYRQILGQKVEFLVSFYNNEISEKSEIFDDQFSVERPDGSNFTLKIRSTKLEDSAMYFCASSKTGVGEKLFFGSGTQLSVL.

The V gene is TRBV29-1, the J gene TRBJ1-1; D call uncertain. The CDR3 runs 15 residues. V was pared by 5 bases and J by 1 base, with 17 bases between. The V gene's germline CDR1 is SQVTM and CDR2 ANQGSEA. CDR3 sequence reads: CSVQMLGVQNTEAFF. The CDR3 DNA is TGCAGCGTTCAAATGTTGGGCGTACAGAACACTGAAGCTTTCTTT.

The chain recombines TRBV6-7 with TRBJ2-7; 9 bases are shared with TRBD1. TRBV6-7 is known as an ORF, though its function is uncertain. Germline trimming cut 2 bases from V and 2 bases from J; bases unmatched to any gene: 4. This CDR3 spans 15 amino acids. Here the CDR3 reads CASSYPRDRAYEQYF. CDR3 sequence (DNA): TGTGCCAGCAGTTACCCCCGGGACAGGGCCTACGAGCAGTACTTC.

The chain is built from TRBV7-3 and TRBJ2-1; D unresolved. Germline V gene sequence: CDR1 SGHTA, CDR2 FQGTGA. Trimming removed 5 bases at V and 9 bases at J, with 14 bases between. This CDR3 has 13 residues. CDR3 nucleotide sequence: TGTGCCAGCAGCGACCCTGGGCGAGGTGAGCAGTTCTTC. Translation: CASSDPGRGEQFF.

This clone was detected only once. This chain uses TRBV27 with TRBJ1-6; D is perhaps TRBD1 (5 bases). Germline values: CDR1 MNHEY, CDR2 SMNVEV (reference sequence). The V end was cut by 2 bases, the J end by 10 bases, with 12 bases between. This CDR3 region has 14 residues. CDR3 coding DNA: TGTGCCAGCAGTTTAGGCACAGGAGGCTCACCCCTCCACTTT. This translates into CASSLGTGGSPLHF.

The chain employs TRBV7-7 and TRBJ2-5; TRBD1 matches 9 bases. The V gene's germline CDR1 is SSHAT and CDR2 FNYEAQ (reference sequence). CDR3 length: 15 amino acids. After removal of 1 base from V and 6 bases from J, the junction contained 6 bases not matched to a gene. This chain's CDR3 is CASSLGRDREKTQYF. In nucleotides, the CDR3 is TGTGCCAGCAGCTTAGGCCGGGACAGGGAAAAGACCCAGTACTTC.

The chain joins TRBV10-2 to TRBJ1-6; a possible D gene is TRBD1 (6 bases). V lost 3 bases and J lost 0, with 9 bases in between. This CDR3 has 16 residues. CDR1 and CDR2 (germline): WSHSY, SAAADI. The CDR3 loop reads CASSDGGASYNSPLHF. The CDR3 region has the DNA TGCGCCAGCAGTGATGGGGGGGCCTCCTATAATTCACCCCTCCACTTT.

The chain is built from TRBV11-1 and TRBJ1-1; 8 positions match TRBD1. This CDR3 is built from 15 residues. Germline loops: CDR1 SGHAT, CDR2 FQDESV (reference sequence). The V and J ends lost 6 bases and 2 bases, in that order; junction bases with no gene match: 8. CDR3 loop: CASSGQGWGNTEAFF. The DNA of the CDR3 is TGTGCCAGCAGTGGACAGGGCTGGGGAAACACTGAAGCTTTCTTT.

The gene calls are TRBV3-1 (or the pseudogene TRBV3-2) and TRBJ1-1; the match to TRBD1 covers 7 bases. Trimming at V came to 3 bases and at J to 1 base, leaving 8 bases not matched to a gene. Germline CDR1 is LGHDT and CDR2 is YNNKEL (reference sequence). CDR3 length: 16 residues. This chain's CDR3 is CASSHHNRGPNTEAFF. CDR3 nucleotide sequence: TGTGCCAGCAGCCACCATAACAGGGGACCGAACACTGAAGCTTTCTTT.

The chain has TRBV5-1 and TRBJ1-3; tentative D call: TRBD1 (5 bases). CDR1 and CDR2 (germline): SGHRS, YFSETQ. This CDR3 has 16 residues. Deletions cut 6 bases from V and 1 base from J, with 17 bases between. The CDR3 loop is CASNPGAGMSGNTIYF. CDR3 sequence (DNA): TGCGCCAGCAATCCCGGGGCAGGGATGTCTGGAAACACCATATATTTT.

This chain links TRBV9 with TRBJ1-1; 7 bases are shared with TRBD1. The J segment lost 5 bases and the V segment lost 5 bases, leaving 9 bases of the junction unmatched. The length of the CDR3 is 14 residues. Germline V gives CDR1 SGDLS, CDR2 YYNGEE. The CDR3 nucleotides are TGTGCCAGCAGTCCCCCAGGGGGAGGTACTGAAGCTTTCTTT. This translates into CASSPPGGGTEAFF.

This chain links TRBV3-1 (or the pseudogene TRBV3-2) with TRBJ1-6, with no clear D. CDR1 is LGHDT, CDR2 YNNKEL, per germline (reference sequence). The V and J ends lost 0 bases and 10 bases respectively, with 10 bases between them. CDR3 size: 14 residues. In DNA, the CDR3 is TGTGCCAGCAGCCAAGATTGGGGAAGATCACCCCTCCACTTT. This translates into CASSQDWGRSPLHF.

The chain employs TRBV4-1 and TRBJ1-1; tentatively, D is TRBD1 (5 bases). V dropped 4 bases and J dropped 2 bases, with 17 bases sitting between them. Germline V gene sequence: CDR1 MGHRA, CDR2 YSYEKL. This CDR3 comprises 16 residues. The CDR3 DNA reads as TGCGCCAGCAGCCGCCTGGTCGGTGACAGTAACACTGAAGCTTTCTTT. Amino acids: CASSRLVGDSNTEAFF.

The J gene is TRBJ2-1, the V gene TRBV29-1; no firm D call. There are 14 residues in the CDR3. Germline lookup yields CDR1 SQVTM and CDR2 ANQGSEA. V was pared by 7 bases and J by 6 bases, with 19 bases between. CDR3 bases: TGCAGCGCCCTAGGGTCGCTACATTTCAATGAGCAGTTCTTC. Protein sequence: CSALGSLHFNEQFF.

The rearrangement joins TRBV9 to TRBJ2-5, with 9 nucleotides matching TRBD2. Germline V lookup: CDR1 SGDLS, CDR2 YYNGEE. The CDR3 sequence is 14 residues long. After removal of 6 bases from V and 1 base from J, the junction contained 4 bases not matched to a gene. CDR3 coding DNA: TGTGCCAGCACCCGTAGCGGGGGCCAAGAGACCCAGTACTTC. Encoded protein: CASTRSGGQETQYF.

This clone was counted a single time. The chain uses TRBV5-1 and TRBJ1-1; D remains unclear. The CDR3 sequence is 14 residues long. V was pared by 0 bases and J by 10 bases, with 16 bases between. CDR1 and CDR2 from the germline V gene are SGHRS and YFSETQ. CDR3 coding DNA: TGCGCCAGCAGCTTGGACCCCGACGCCGGAATAGCTTTCTTT. It codes for CASSLDPDAGIAFF. Looking up the rest from reference TRBV5-1 and TRBJ1-1 gives the full variable domain: KAGVTQTPRYLIKTRGQQVTLSCSPISGHRSVSWYQQTPGQGLQFLFEYFSETQRNKGNFPGRFSGRQFSNSRSEMNVSTLELGDSALYLCASSLDPDAGIAFFGQGTRLTVV.

The chain recombines TRBV27 with TRBJ2-1; 9 positions match TRBD2. The CDR3 extends over 14 amino acids. J gave up 5 bases and V 6 bases, and 5 bases lay outside the gene matches. The germline V gene has CDR1 MNHEY and CDR2 SMNVEV (reference sequence). The CDR3 loop is CASRPSGGNNEQFF. The CDR3 nucleotides read TGTGCCAGCAGACCAAGCGGGGGGAACAATGAGCAGTTCTTC.